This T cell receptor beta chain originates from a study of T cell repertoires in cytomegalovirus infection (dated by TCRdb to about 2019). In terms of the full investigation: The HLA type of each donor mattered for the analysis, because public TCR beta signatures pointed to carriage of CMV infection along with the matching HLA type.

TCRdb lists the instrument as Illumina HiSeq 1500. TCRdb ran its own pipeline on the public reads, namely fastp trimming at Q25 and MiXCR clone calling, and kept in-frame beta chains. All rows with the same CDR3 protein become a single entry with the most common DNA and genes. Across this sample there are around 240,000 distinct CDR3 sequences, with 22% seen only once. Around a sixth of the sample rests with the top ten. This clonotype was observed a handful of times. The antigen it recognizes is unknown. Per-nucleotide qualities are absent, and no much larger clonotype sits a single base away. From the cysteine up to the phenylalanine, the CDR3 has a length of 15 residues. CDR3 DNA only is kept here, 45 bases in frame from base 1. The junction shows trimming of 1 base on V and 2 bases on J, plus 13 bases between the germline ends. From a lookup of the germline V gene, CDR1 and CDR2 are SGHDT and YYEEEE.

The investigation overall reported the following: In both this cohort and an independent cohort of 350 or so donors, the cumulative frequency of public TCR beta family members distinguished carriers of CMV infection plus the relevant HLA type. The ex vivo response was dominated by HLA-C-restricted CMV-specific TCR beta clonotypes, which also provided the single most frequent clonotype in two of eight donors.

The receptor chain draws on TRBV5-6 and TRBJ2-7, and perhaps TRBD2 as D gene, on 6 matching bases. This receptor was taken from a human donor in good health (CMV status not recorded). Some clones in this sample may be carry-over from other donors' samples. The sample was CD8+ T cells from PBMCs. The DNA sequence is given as TGTGCCAGCAGCTTGTCCCGGGAGCGGGCCTACGAGCAGTACTTC. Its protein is CASSLSRERAYEQYF.